This TCR beta chain was observed in a study of T cells in Graves' hyperthyroidism and ophthalmopathy. RNA transcripts provided the source from which TCR beta CDR3 regions were amplified. The HTBI primer set served for first-round RT-PCR of the TCR CDR3. From the multiplex PCR reads, TCRdb called clonotypes with MiXCR, one entry per CDR3 protein. The table has about 350,000 distinct CDR3 sequences, around 14% seen once; the top ten hold approximately 23%. Study results and limitations: Most thyroid clonotypes expanded above 0.001 appeared in blood too. From stable hyperthyroidism, ophthalmopathy was separated by a 13 V-J model.

The CDR3 covers 15 residues. V lost 8 bases, J lost 5 bases, and 13 bases stayed unmatched. The germline V gene has CDR1 MNHNS and CDR2 SASEGT. In making diagnoses, clinical symptoms, serum thyroxine and TRAb, thyroid ultrasound and orbital computed tomography were all used. Around 9.9 ml of fresh peripheral blood supplied the PBMCs. This clonotype was detected ten times or more. Its antigen is undetermined. The specimen sequenced was blood. This chain joins TRBV6-1 and TRBJ2-5; 8 bases map to TRBD1. The clonotype comes from a woman younger than 45 with Graves' hyperthyroidism. The CDR3 here is CASGSAQGVPETQYF. DNA for the CDR3: TGTGCCAGCGGATCGGCACAGGGGGTCCCCGAGACCCAGTACTTC.